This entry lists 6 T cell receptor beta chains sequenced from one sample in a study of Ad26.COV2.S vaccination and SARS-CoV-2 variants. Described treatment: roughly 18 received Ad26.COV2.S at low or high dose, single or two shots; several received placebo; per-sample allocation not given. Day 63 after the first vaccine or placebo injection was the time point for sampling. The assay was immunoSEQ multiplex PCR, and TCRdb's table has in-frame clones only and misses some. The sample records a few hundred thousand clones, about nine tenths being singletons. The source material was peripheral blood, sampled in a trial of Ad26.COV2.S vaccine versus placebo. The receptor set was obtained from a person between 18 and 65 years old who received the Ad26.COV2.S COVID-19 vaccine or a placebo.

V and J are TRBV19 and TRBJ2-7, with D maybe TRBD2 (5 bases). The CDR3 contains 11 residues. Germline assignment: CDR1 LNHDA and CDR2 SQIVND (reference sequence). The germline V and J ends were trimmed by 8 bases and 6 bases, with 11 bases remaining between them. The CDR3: CASRSGIEQYF. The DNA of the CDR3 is TGTGCCAGTCGCTCGGGGATCGAGCAGTACTTC.

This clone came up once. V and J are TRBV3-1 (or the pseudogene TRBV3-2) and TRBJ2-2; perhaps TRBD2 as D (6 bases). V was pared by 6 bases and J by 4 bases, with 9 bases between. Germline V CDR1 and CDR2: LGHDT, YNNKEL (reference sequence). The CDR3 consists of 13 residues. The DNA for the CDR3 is TGTGCCAGCAGGCTCGGGGGCACCGGGGAGCTGTTTTTT. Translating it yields CASRLGGTGELFF.

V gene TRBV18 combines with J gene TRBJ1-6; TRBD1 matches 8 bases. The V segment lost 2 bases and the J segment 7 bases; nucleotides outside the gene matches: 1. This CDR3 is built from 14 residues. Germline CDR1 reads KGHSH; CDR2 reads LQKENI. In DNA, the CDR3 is TGTGCCAGCTCACCAACAGGGGGGAATTCACCCCTCCACTTT. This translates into CASSPTGGNSPLHF. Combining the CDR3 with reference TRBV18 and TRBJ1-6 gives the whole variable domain NAGVMQNPRHLVRRRGQEARLRCSPMKGHSHVYWYRQLPEEGLKFMVYLQKENIIDESGMPKERFSAEFPKEGPSILRIQQVVRGDSAAYFCASSPTGGNSPLHFGNGTRLTVT.

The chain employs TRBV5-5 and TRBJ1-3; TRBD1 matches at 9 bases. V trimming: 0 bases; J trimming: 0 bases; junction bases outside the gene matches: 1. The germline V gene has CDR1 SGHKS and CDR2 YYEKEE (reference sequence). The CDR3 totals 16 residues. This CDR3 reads CASSLGQGDSGNTIYF. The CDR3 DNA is TGTGCCAGCAGCTTGGGACAGGGGGACTCTGGAAACACCATATATTTT.

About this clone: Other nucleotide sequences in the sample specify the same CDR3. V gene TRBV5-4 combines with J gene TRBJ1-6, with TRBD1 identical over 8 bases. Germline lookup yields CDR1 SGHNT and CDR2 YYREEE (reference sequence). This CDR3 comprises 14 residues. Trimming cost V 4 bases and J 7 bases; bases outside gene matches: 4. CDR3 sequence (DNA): TGTGCCAGCAGCCTGGACAGGGCCAATTCACCCCTCCACTTT. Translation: CASSLDRANSPLHF.

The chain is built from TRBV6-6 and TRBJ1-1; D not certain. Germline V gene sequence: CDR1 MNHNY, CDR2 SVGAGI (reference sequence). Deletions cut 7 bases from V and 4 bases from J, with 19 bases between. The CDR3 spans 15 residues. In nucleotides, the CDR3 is TGTGCCAGCACCTCGGGTCAGGAAAGGGCCACTGAAGCTTTCTTT. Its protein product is CASTSGQERATEAFF.